The 29 T cell receptor beta chains given below trace back to one sample, sequenced in a study of T cells in Graves' hyperthyroidism and ophthalmopathy. The TCR beta CDR3 regions underwent amplification using RNA transcripts as the source. The HTBI primer set drove a first-round RT-PCR of the TCR CDR3. Each CDR3 protein is one row after TCRdb ran MiXCR on the multiplex PCR reads. Among a few hundred thousand distinct CDR3 sequences listed, just over 45% were seen once. Sequenced sample: peripheral blood or thyroid tissue (not recorded which). Receptors originate from an adult woman with Graves' disease, either hyperthyroidism or ophthalmopathy (not recorded which).

Note on this clonotype: It is likely a read error, because the conserved phenylalanine at the end of the CDR3 is missing. This chain connects TRBV5-5 to TRBJ1-1; D not certain. Germline V CDR1 and CDR2: SGHKS, YYEKEE (reference sequence). The CDR3 consists of 15 residues. Trimming cost V 4 bases and J 0 bases, with 13 bases left between them. DNA for the CDR3: TGTGCCAGCAGCCTGCAGGTGCCGGTGAACACTGAAGCTTTCCTT. This translates into CASSLQVPVNTEAFL.

In its sample, this clonotype was seen many times. This chain connects TRBV4-1 to TRBJ2-7, with D possibly being TRBD2 (6 bases). Germline CDR1 and CDR2: MGHRA and YSYEKL. The CDR3 totals 14 residues. The ends were cut back, 4 bases at V and 0 bases at J, with 10 bases in the middle. CDR3 coding DNA: TGCGCCAGCAGCCGGGGGGTGAGCTCCTACGAGCAGTACTTC. This encodes CASSRGVSSYEQYF.

CDR3 DNA sequence: TGTGCCAGCAGCGCCCCCCAAGAGACCCAGTACTTC. Its translation is CASSAPQETQYF. The chain has TRBV11-2 and TRBJ2-5; D gene uncertain. CDR3 length equals 12 residues. CDR1 and CDR2 from the germline V gene are SGHAT and FQNNGV. Trimming pared 5 bases from V and 1 base from J, leaving 5 bases between.

As concerns this clonotype: This sequence may be a read error, since a much larger clone differs from it by one base. The gene calls are TRBV14 and TRBJ2-7, with TRBD2 matching 11 bases. CDR3 length equals 14 residues. Germline CDR1 and CDR2: SGHDN and FVKESK. CDR3 sequence: CAGSQLAGESEQYF. CDR3 coding DNA: TGTGCCGGCAGCCAACTAGCGGGAGAAAGCGAGCAGTACTTC. The full variable domain, rest sourced from reference TRBV14 and TRBJ2-7, is EAGVTQFPSHSVIEKGQTVTLRCDPISGHDNLYWYRRVMGKEIKFLLHFVKESKQDESGMPNNRFLAERTGGTYSTLKVQPAELEDSGVYFCAGSQLAGESEQYFGPGTRLTVT.

This clonotype showed up just a few times. This sequence joins TRBV15 and TRBJ1-4; D uncertain. CDR3 length: 14 residues. V dropped 0 bases and J dropped 7 bases, with 9 bases sitting between them. Germline values: CDR1 LNHNV, CDR2 YYDKDF (reference sequence). This CDR3 is CATSRDSFGEKLFF. DNA of the CDR3: TGTGCCACCAGCAGAGACTCTTTTGGTGAAAAACTGTTTTTT.

V and J are TRBV7-2 and TRBJ1-2; D is uncertain. Germline lookup yields CDR1 SGHTA and CDR2 FQGNSA. The germline V and J ends were trimmed by 4 bases and 6 bases, with 18 bases remaining between them. The CDR3 is 15 amino acids. CDR3 sequence: CASSYRTYDRNGYTF. The CDR3 DNA is TGTGCCAGCAGCTACCGGACGTATGACCGAAATGGCTACACCTTC.

This clonotype has ten or more counts. The rearrangement joins TRBV6-6 to TRBJ2-7; D not resolved. With 3 bases removed from V and 2 bases from J, the gap between germline ends came to 14 bases. Germline V lookup: CDR1 MNHNY, CDR2 SVGAGI (reference sequence). The CDR3 runs to 15 residues. The CDR3 loop reads CASSYGSPGAYEQYF. CDR3 nucleotide sequence: TGTGCCAGCAGTTATGGCAGCCCGGGTGCCTACGAGCAGTACTTC.

The chain joins TRBV12-3 or TRBV12-4 to TRBJ2-7; D is ambiguous. Trimming shortened V by 0 bases and J by 3 bases, and 6 bases separated the two germline ends. This CDR3 spans 13 amino acids. As DNA, the CDR3 is TGTGCCAGCAGTTTAGCAGTGGACTACGAGCAGTACTTC. Translating gives CASSLAVDYEQYF.

This clonotype was counted ten times or more. The chain combines TRBV10-3 with TRBJ1-1; D gene ambiguous. The CDR3 length is 14 residues. V lost 6 bases, J lost 1 base, and 12 bases lay in between. Germline V CDR1 and CDR2: ENHRY, SYGVKD. The CDR3 DNA sequence: TGTGCCATCAGGGTCTCGAAGGAGAACACTGAAGCTTTCTTT. Its protein product is CAIRVSKENTEAFF.

This clonotype was seen many times. The rearrangement links TRBV13 to TRBJ1-5, with D unresolved. V lost 6 bases and J 5 bases, leaving 8 bases between the germline ends. This CDR3 is built from 12 residues. Germline assignment: CDR1 PRHDT and CDR2 FYEKMQ (reference sequence). CDR3 nucleotide sequence: TGTGCCAGCAGGTCCGGGGATCAGCCCCAGCATTTT. Protein sequence: CASRSGDQPQHF.

In regard to this clonotype: It may be a read error: a sequence one base away is much more abundant. The CDR3 carries no conserved terminal phenylalanine or tryptophan, so it likely arises from a read error. This chain joins TRBV4-1 and TRBJ1-6; the D gene is possibly TRBD1 (5 bases). CDR1 MGHRA and CDR2 YSYEKL come from the germline V gene. Deletions cut 2 bases from V and 7 bases from J, with 15 bases between. The CDR3 runs 16 residues. The CDR3 is CASSQLTGTWNSPLHS. The CDR3 region has the DNA TGCGCCAGCAGCCAACTTACCGGGACCTGGAATTCACCCCTCCACTCT.

This clonotype was seen ten or more times. This sequence joins TRBV6-6 and TRBJ2-7; D is uncertain. V was trimmed by 8 bases and J by 3 bases, leaving 11 bases between them. This CDR3 comprises 12 residues. Germline assignment: CDR1 MNHNY and CDR2 SVGAGI (reference sequence). The CDR3, as DNA: TGTGCCAGCGCGGCAAATCTCTACGAGCAGTACTTC. Its protein is CASAANLYEQYF.

This clonotype was detected once. The V gene is TRBV10-3, the J gene TRBJ2-5; D tentatively reads TRBD1 or TRBD2 (5 bases each). Germline loops: CDR1 ENHRY, CDR2 SYGVKD. The CDR3 consists of 15 residues. V gave up 2 bases and J gave up 5 bases, with 15 bases separating them. The CDR3 sequence: CAISEEGMTLETQYF. For the CDR3, the DNA is TGTGCCATCAGTGAGGAGGGGATGACCTTGGAGACCCAGTACTTC.

Notes on this clonotype: A junction boundary mismatches the germline segment, possibly from a read error. The chain carries TRBV2 and TRBJ2-5, with D perhaps assigned TRBD1 or TRBD2 (7 bases each). Germline CDR1 and CDR2: SNHLY and FYNNEI. The CDR3 length is 14 residues. CDR3: CATQGDYGGDTQYF. Written as DNA, the CDR3 is TGTGCCACTCAGGGGGACTACGGAGGAGATACGCAGTATTTC.

This clonotype was counted at least ten times. The chain uses TRBV13 and TRBJ2-7, with D perhaps assigned TRBD1 or TRBD2 (6 bases each). Per germline, CDR1 PRHDT and CDR2 FYEKMQ (reference sequence). The CDR3 totals 14 residues. With 4 bases removed from V and 1 base from J, the gap between germline ends came to 11 bases. CDR3 sequence (DNA): TGTGCCAGCAGCTCCGCGGGACAATCCTACGAGCAGTACTTC. Translated: CASSSAGQSYEQYF.

The chain links TRBV7-2 to TRBJ1-1, with unresolved D. The germline V and J ends were trimmed by 4 bases and 0 bases, with 9 bases remaining between them. The length of the CDR3 is 14 residues. Per the germline V gene, CDR1 is SGHTA and CDR2 is FQGNSA. CDR3 amino acids: CASSWRIMNTEAFF. CDR3 sequence (DNA): TGTGCCAGCAGCTGGCGGATAATGAACACTGAAGCTTTCTTT.

This chain joins TRBV12-3 or TRBV12-4 and TRBJ2-7, with a tentative D call TRBD1 (6 bases). V was shortened by 7 bases and J by 0 bases, with 13 bases between the two germline ends. The CDR3 spans 14 residues. The CDR3 nucleotides read TGTGCCAGCAAGGGAGACAGGAGCTCCTACGAGCAGTACTTC. Translation gives CASKGDRSSYEQYF.

The rearrangement uses TRBV29-1 and TRBJ1-5, with a possible D match to TRBD1 (6 bases). CDR1 is SQVTM and CDR2 is ANQGSEA in the germline V gene. V was shortened by 1 base and J by 4 bases, with 8 bases between the two germline ends. The CDR3 covers 13 residues. CDR3 residues: CSVEGQGNQPQHF. CDR3 DNA sequence: TGCAGCGTTGAAGGGCAGGGGAATCAGCCCCAGCATTTT.

This clonotype was recorded at least ten times. The chain has TRBV2 and TRBJ2-5; no clear D gene. The germline V gene encodes CDR1 SNHLY and CDR2 FYNNEI. Trimming cost V 1 base and J 0 bases, with 6 bases left between them. The CDR3 sequence is 14 residues long. The CDR3 loop is CASSEGTYQETQYF. In DNA form, the CDR3 reads TGTGCCAGCAGTGAAGGGACGTACCAAGAGACCCAGTACTTC.

This clonotype was observed many times. This rearrangement joins TRBV7-9 to TRBJ2-5; TRBD2 matches at 14 bases. Germline lookup yields CDR1 SEHNR and CDR2 FQNEAQ (reference sequence). Trimming took 3 bases from V and 5 from J; bases not matched to a gene: 11. The CDR3 runs to 18 residues. CDR3 nucleotide sequence: TGTGCCAGCAGCTTTGGGACTAGCGGGAGCCGAACGGTTGAGACCCAGTACTTC. Translation gives CASSFGTSGSRTVETQYF.

This clonotype has a count of ten or more. The chain has TRBV13 and TRBJ1-2; unclear D gene. The CDR3 consists of 15 residues. Trimming removed 4 bases at V and 4 bases at J, with 16 bases between. Germline lookup yields CDR1 PRHDT and CDR2 FYEKMQ (reference sequence). CDR3 loop: CASSSGLFHSYGYTF. CDR3 bases: TGTGCCAGCAGCTCCGGACTCTTCCACTCCTATGGCTACACCTTC.

As for this clonotype: One end of the junction fails to match germline, which may point to a read error. The gene calls are TRBV20-1 and TRBJ1-4; D is ambiguous. Germline V gives CDR1 DFQATT, CDR2 SNEGSKA (reference sequence). CDR3 length equals 11 residues. Here the CDR3 DNA reads TGCAGTGCCCGCCCCTCGGAAAAACTGTCTTTT. It yields the protein CSARPSEKLSF.

This clonotype was seen many times. The chain is built from TRBV5-4 and TRBJ2-7; TRBD2 agrees at 14 bases. With V trimmed by 7 bases and J by 7 bases, 13 bases remained unmatched. The CDR3 extends over 16 amino acids. CDR1 SGHNT and CDR2 YYREEE come from the germline V gene (reference sequence). The CDR3 DNA follows: TGTGCCAGCTCGCGGACTAGCGGGAGGTCCCTGGGAGAGCAGTACTTC. Translated, it gives CASSRTSGRSLGEQYF.

The chain uses TRBV10-3 and TRBJ2-5; no clear D. Germline V CDR1 and CDR2: ENHRY, SYGVKD. The V end was cut by 8 bases, the J end by 5 bases, with 12 bases between. The CDR3 consists of 12 residues. Here the CDR3 reads CAISADWETQYF. The DNA for the CDR3 is TGTGCCATCTCGGCCGACTGGGAGACCCAGTACTTC.

This clonotype was seen repeatedly, ten times or more. CDR3 residues: CASSSHGQGAYGYTF. The DNA for the CDR3 is TGTGCCAGCAGCTCCCACGGACAGGGGGCCTATGGCTACACCTTC. V usage is TRBV4-2 and J usage is TRBJ1-2; 11 bases map to TRBD1. V gave up 5 bases and J gave up 4 bases; unmatched junction bases: 6. Germline-derived CDR1 and CDR2 are LGHNA and YNFKEQ. The CDR3 spans 15 residues.

This chain joins TRBV20-1 and TRBJ1-1; possible D gene TRBD1, 5 bases. Germline V gene lookup returns CDR1 DFQATT and CDR2 SNEGSKA (reference sequence). The CDR3 runs 14 residues. Trimming cost V 2 bases and J 4 bases, with 14 bases left between them. The CDR3 reads CSARSGGGSTEAFF. The DNA for the CDR3 is TGCAGTGCTAGATCCGGGGGGGGGAGCACTGAAGCTTTCTTT.

This chain connects TRBV20-1 to TRBJ2-5; 7 positions match TRBD1. CDR3 length: 13 residues. V was pared by 6 bases and J by 2 bases, with 6 bases of the junction left unmatched. Germline CDR1 is DFQATT and CDR2 is SNEGSKA (reference sequence). The CDR3 DNA is TGCAGTGCCAAAGCAGGGGGTCAAGAGACCCAGTACTTC. It translates to CSAKAGGQETQYF.

The chain couples TRBV2 to TRBJ1-6; 7 bases fit TRBD1. Germline-derived CDR1 and CDR2 are SNHLY and FYNNEI. V dropped 6 bases and J dropped 10; count of bases not matched to a gene: 6. The CDR3 runs to 13 residues. The DNA for the CDR3 is TGTGCCAGCAGACTGACAGGGAACTCACCCCTCCACTTT. Residues: CASRLTGNSPLHF.

This clonotype was seen only a few times. V gene TRBV7-9 combines with J gene TRBJ1-1, with unresolved D. Germline loops: CDR1 SEHNR, CDR2 FQNEAQ (reference sequence). The CDR3 length is 13 residues. The V end was cut by 5 bases, the J end by 8 bases, with 15 bases between. As DNA, the CDR3 is TGTGCCAGCAGCCTTAAGAACGTAGAAGAAGCTTTCTTT. It is translated as CASSLKNVEEAFF.